The clone carrying this T cell receptor beta chain was seen repeatedly, ten times or more. Antigen specificity is unknown. This sample stems from a study of T cell repertoires in cytomegalovirus infection. About the research overall: Shared public TCR beta signatures pointed to both CMV infection and a matching HLA type.

Broader study findings: Using cumulative public TCR beta family frequency, the authors identified those who carried CMV together with the relevant HLA.

Per germline, CDR1 MDHEN and CDR2 SYDVKM. This CDR3 region has 17 residues. The V and J ends lost 3 bases and 6 bases, in that order; junction bases with no gene match: 13. Using its own MiXCR run on the reads, TCRdb lists one record per CDR3 protein. The table records about 140,000 distinct CDR3 sequences, under 8.5% of them present only once. This receptor was identified in a human donor in good health (CMV status not recorded). Some clones in this sample may be carry-over from other donors' samples. The chain is built from TRBV28 and TRBJ2-3; 9 bases map to TRBD2. Sequencing was carried out using PBMCs. Written as DNA, the CDR3 is TGTGCCAGCAGTTTTAGCGCTAGCGGGGTTTTCAGGGATACGCAGTATTTT. Translation gives CASSFSASGVFRDTQYF.